The clone carrying this TCR beta chain was detected ten times or more. V shed 6 bases, J shed 2 bases, and the junction held 5 bases outside the gene matches. From germline, CDR1 is SGHTA and CDR2 FQGNSA. The CDR3 is 15 residues long. The record originates from a study of blood T cell repertoires in COVID-19. Assay: immunoSEQ multiplex PCR; the TCRdb copy retains only in-frame clones and omits some. Of around 99,000 clones in the sample, roughly 78% were seen once. This sequence originates from a woman of 80 years or more with active or convalescent COVID-19. The chain employs TRBV7-2 and TRBJ2-2; 8 nucleotides align to TRBD2. What was sequenced was peripheral blood. CDR3: CASSRLAGNTGELFF. The CDR3 DNA reads TGTGCCAGCAGTAGGCTAGCGGGCAACACCGGGGAGCTGTTTTTT.